This is a list of T cell receptor beta chains from one sample in a study of neurological immune-mediated disorders. TCRdb reprocessed the 5' RACE reads via MiXCR and lists one record per CDR3 protein. The sample contains some 30,000 distinct CDR3 sequences, approximately 21% of which appear only once. The material sequenced was PBMCs. The receptors shown here come from a woman aged 60-75 years in good health. CDR3s include the opening cysteine and the closing phenylalanine or tryptophan. Fields, in order: V gene, J gene, D gene, clone size, CDR3 DNA, CDR3 protein. A D gene is named only where the DNA matches it firmly. Only part of the rows carry a size: once, few, many, or a class if the clone is expanded.

TRBV9	TRBJ1-2	NA	many	TGTGCCAGCAGCGTAGCCGCAGGGAGTGTGAGGAGCTACTATGGCTACACCTTC	CASSVAAGSVRSYYGYTF
TRBV5-1	TRBJ1-1	NA	many	TGCGCCAGCAGCTTAGAGGGTCCTGAAGCTTTCTTT	CASSLEGPEAFF
TRBV27	TRBJ1-5	NA	many	TGTGCCAGCAGTTTATCCGCGGCGGGCAATCAGCCCCAGCATTTT	CASSLSAAGNQPQHF
TRBV29-1	TRBJ2-7	NA	many	TGCAGCGTACAGGGCTCCTACGAGCAGTACTTC	CSVQGSYEQYF
TRBV7-2	TRBJ1-1	NA	many	TGTGCCAGCAGCTTGGACACGTTTGAAGCTTTCTTT	CASSLDTFEAFF
TRBV10-3	TRBJ2-7	TRBD2	many	TGTGCCATCAGAACCGGGACTAGCGGGAGAGATTACGAGCAGTACTTC	CAIRTGTSGRDYEQYF
TRBV9	TRBJ2-1	NA	many	TGTGCCAGCAGGAAACGAAGCGGGCCTTCCTACAATGAGCAGTTCTTC	CASRKRSGPSYNEQFF
TRBV6-2/TRBV6-3	TRBJ1-2	NA	many	TGTGCCAGCAGTTACTCGGCCGCCTCCTACACCTTC	CASSYSAASYTF
TRBV4-2	TRBJ1-3	NA	many	TGTGCCAGCAGCGAATGGTCCGGGAGCTCTGGAAACACCATATATTTT	CASSEWSGSSGNTIYF
TRBV5-1	TRBJ2-1	NA	many	TGCGCCAGCAGCTTGGCAGGGAATGAGCAGTTCTTC	CASSLAGNEQFF
TRBV7-3	TRBJ2-3	NA	NA	TGTGCCAGCAGCCACACCGGGCCGAGTACAGATACGCAGTATTTT	CASSHTGPSTDTQYF
TRBV4-3	TRBJ2-3	TRBD2	medium-sized	TGCGCCAGCAGCCAGGCTCTAGCGGAGGGCACAGATACGCAGTATTTT	CASSQALAEGTDTQYF
TRBV29-1	TRBJ2-7	NA	many	TGCAGCGTTGAAGATGCGGACGGGAGCTACGAGCAGTACTTC	CSVEDADGSYEQYF
TRBV20-1	TRBJ1-3	NA	many	TGCAGTGCCTTCGATTGGCGGGGCTCTGGAAACACCATATATTTT	CSAFDWRGSGNTIYF
TRBV7-2	TRBJ2-2	NA	many	TGTGCCAGCAGCACGGGACTCCCCGGCCTGGAGCTGTTTTTT	CASSTGLPGLELFF
TRBV12-3/TRBV12-4	TRBJ2-1	NA	many	TGTGCCAGCAGTTCATCAGGGTATACGTCCTACAATGAGCAGTTCTTC	CASSSSGYTSYNEQFF
TRBV6-4	TRBJ2-1	NA	many	TGTGCCAGCAGTGACGGTAGCGGAAGTTACAATGAGCAGTTCTTC	CASSDGSGSYNEQFF
TRBV20-1	TRBJ1-4	NA	many	TGCAGTGCTATACTCCTTGGTGGGGAAAAACTGTTTTTT	CSAILLGGEKLFF
TRBV5-5	TRBJ2-5	NA	many	TGTGCCAGCAGCTTCGGCACGGCGGTTCGAGAGACCCAGTACTTC	CASSFGTAVRETQYF
TRBV28	TRBJ1-2	TRBD1	many	TGTGCCAGCAGTTACCCGGACAGGCGTGCCTATGGCTACACCTTC	CASSYPDRRAYGYTF
TRBV5-1	TRBJ2-3	TRBD2	many	TGCGCCAACAGCTTGGGGACTAGCCCCACAGATACGCAGTATTTT	CANSLGTSPTDTQYF
TRBV5-1	TRBJ2-2	NA	NA	TGCGCCAGCAGCTTCGAGGGAGACACCGGGGAGCTGTTTTTT	CASSFEGDTGELFF
TRBV12-3/TRBV12-4	TRBJ2-1	NA	NA	TGTGCCAGCAGTCCCGGCGCGTACAATGAGCAGTTCTTC	CASSPGAYNEQFF
TRBV20-1	TRBJ2-2	NA	many	TGCAGTGCCCAGGGGGGGAAGAACACCGGGGAGCTGTTTTTT	CSAQGGKNTGELFF
TRBV3-1	TRBJ2-3	NA	few	TGTGCCAGCAGCCAGCTCTTCACAGATACGCAGTATTTT	CASSQLFTDTQYF
TRBV11-1	TRBJ2-1	TRBD1	NA	TGTGCCAGCAGCTGGGGGACAGCAAATGAGCAGTTCTTC	CASSWGTANEQFF
TRBV7-9	TRBJ2-3	TRBD2	many	TGTGCCAGCAGCTCCAACCGGGAGGATTTAGATACGCAGTATTTT	CASSSNREDLDTQYF
TRBV7-9	TRBJ1-5	NA	NA	TGTGCCAGTGCAGCGGGGGCCCCGAATCAGCCCCAGCATTTT	CASAAGAPNQPQHF
TRBV7-9	TRBJ1-2	NA	many	TGTGCCAGCAGCTTAGGGGAAATATATGGCTACACCTTC	CASSLGEIYGYTF
TRBV20-1	TRBJ1-2	NA	many	TGCAGTGCTAGAGTTAGGTCGGGCGGCTACACCTTC	CSARVRSGGYTF
TRBV6-4	TRBJ2-1	TRBD2	NA	TGTGCCAGCAGTGACTCGGTTACTAGCGGTCACAATGAGCAGTTCTTC	CASSDSVTSGHNEQFF
TRBV9	TRBJ2-7	NA	NA	TGTGCCAGCAGCGTAGACGGGGCGGGCTCCTACGAGCAGTACTTC	CASSVDGAGSYEQYF
TRBV28	TRBJ2-7	TRBD1	many	TGTGCCAGCAGTTTGGGACAGGACTACGAGCAGTACTTC	CASSLGQDYEQYF
TRBV7-2	TRBJ1-5	TRBD1	many	TGTGCCAGCAGCTTAGGAGGGACAGTGGGGAGTCAGCCCCAGCATTTT	CASSLGGTVGSQPQHF
TRBV20-1	TRBJ2-7	NA	many	TGCAGTGGCCTTTCTACCTACGAGCAGTACTTC	CSGLSTYEQYF
TRBV12-3/TRBV12-4	TRBJ1-1	NA	NA	TGTGCCAGCAGCCCAAGGGGATCAATGGACACTGAAGCTTTCTTT	CASSPRGSMDTEAFF
TRBV6-1	TRBJ2-3	NA	NA	TGTGCCAGCAGAGAAGGACAGCTCTCCAGGGGTACGCAGTATTTT	CASREGQLSRGTQYF
TRBV5-4	TRBJ2-3	TRBD2	NA	TGTGCCAGCAGACGAACAGGCGGGAGGCCAGATACGCAGTATTTT	CASRRTGGRPDTQYF
TRBV7-2	TRBJ2-1	TRBD1	many	TGTGCCAGCAGCTTAGCTATTCGGTCAGGGGGCAAGGGTGAGCAGTTCTTC	CASSLAIRSGGKGEQFF
TRBV4-3	TRBJ1-4	TRBD1	NA	TGCGCCAGCAGCCAGAATCAGGGGGCGGGTGAAAAACTGTTTTTT	CASSQNQGAGEKLFF
TRBV7-2	TRBJ2-7	NA	many	TGTGCCAGCAGCCCGAACTACGAGCAGTACTTC	CASSPNYEQYF
TRBV5-1	TRBJ2-3	NA	many	TGCGCCAGCAGCTTAATCAGCGCAAGCACAGATACGCAGTATTTT	CASSLISASTDTQYF
TRBV30	TRBJ2-3	NA	NA	TGTGCCTGGAGTCAGGAGGGGCTGGACACAGATACGCAGTATTTT	CAWSQEGLDTDTQYF
TRBV20-1	TRBJ2-5	TRBD2	NA	TGCAATGCTCGACTCCCTCCTAGCGGGGAAGAGACACAGTACTTC	CNARLPPSGEETQYF
TRBV6-1	TRBJ2-7	NA	many	TGTGCCAGCAGTGAAGCAGGGACAAGTCCCTACGAGCAGTACTTC	CASSEAGTSPYEQYF
TRBV27	TRBJ2-5	TRBD1	many	TGTGCCAGCAGTTTTCGACAGGGAATTGTGCAGGGGACCCAGTACTTC	CASSFRQGIVQGTQYF